This T cell receptor beta chain was sequenced for a study of T cell changes during pregnancy in multiple sclerosis. After removal of 0 bases from V and 4 bases from J, the junction contained 6 bases not matched to a gene. Germline V gene lookup returns CDR1 SGHRS and CDR2 YFSETQ. There are 16 residues in the CDR3. The method was immunoSEQ multiplex PCR; TCRdb's version includes in-frame clones alone and lacks a portion of them. Of approximately 120,000 clones listed, roughly 95% are singletons. The source material was peripheral blood, sampled after pregnancy. The chain joins TRBV5-1 to TRBJ2-3; 9 nucleotides align to TRBD2. The sequence was obtained from a female donor with multiple sclerosis, enrolled in a pregnancy study. Written as DNA, the CDR3 is TGCGCCAGCAGCTTGGTTGCGGGGGGGTCTGCAGATACGCAGTATTTT. It specifies CASSLVAGGSADTQYF. Filled out from reference TRBV5-1 and TRBJ2-3, the complete variable domain reads KAGVTQTPRYLIKTRGQQVTLSCSPISGHRSVSWYQQTPGQGLQFLFEYFSETQRNKGNFPGRFSGRQFSNSRSEMNVSTLELGDSALYLCASSLVAGGSADTQYFGPGTRLTVL.